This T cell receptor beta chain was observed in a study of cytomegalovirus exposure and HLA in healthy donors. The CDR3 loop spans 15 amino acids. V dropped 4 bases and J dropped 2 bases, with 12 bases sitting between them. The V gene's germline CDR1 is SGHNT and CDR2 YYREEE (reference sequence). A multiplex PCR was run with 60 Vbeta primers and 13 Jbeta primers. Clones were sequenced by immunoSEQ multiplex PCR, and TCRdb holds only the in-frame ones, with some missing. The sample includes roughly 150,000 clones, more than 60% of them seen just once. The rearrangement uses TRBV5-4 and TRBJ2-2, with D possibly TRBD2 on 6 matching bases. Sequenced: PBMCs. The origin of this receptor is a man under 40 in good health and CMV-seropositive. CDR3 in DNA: TGTGCCAGCAGCCACCCGGGACTTAACACCGGGGAGCTGTTTTTT. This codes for CASSHPGLNTGELFF.